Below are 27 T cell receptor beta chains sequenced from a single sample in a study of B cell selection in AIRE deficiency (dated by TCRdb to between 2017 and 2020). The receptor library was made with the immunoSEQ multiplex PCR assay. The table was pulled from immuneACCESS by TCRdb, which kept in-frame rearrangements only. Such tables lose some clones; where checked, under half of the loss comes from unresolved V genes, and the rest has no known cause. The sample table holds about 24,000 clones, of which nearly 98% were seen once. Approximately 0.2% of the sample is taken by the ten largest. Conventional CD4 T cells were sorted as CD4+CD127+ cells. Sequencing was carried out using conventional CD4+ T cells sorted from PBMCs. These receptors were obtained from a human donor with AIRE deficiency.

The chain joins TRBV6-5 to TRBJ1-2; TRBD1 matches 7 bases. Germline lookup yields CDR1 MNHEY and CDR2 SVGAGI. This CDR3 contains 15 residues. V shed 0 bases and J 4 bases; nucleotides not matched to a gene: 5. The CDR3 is CASSYSRQGSYGYTF. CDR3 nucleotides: TGTGCCAGCAGTTACTCACGACAGGGATCCTATGGCTACACCTTC.

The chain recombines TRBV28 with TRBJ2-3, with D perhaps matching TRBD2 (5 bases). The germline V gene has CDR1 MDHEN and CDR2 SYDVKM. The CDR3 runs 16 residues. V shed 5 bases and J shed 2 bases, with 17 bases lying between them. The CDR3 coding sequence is TGTGCCAGCAGTCAACCGGACTCCTGGGACACAGATACGCAGTATTTT. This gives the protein CASSQPDSWDTDTQYF. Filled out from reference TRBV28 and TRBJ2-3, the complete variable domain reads DVKVTQSSRYLVKRTGEKVFLECVQDMDHENMFWYRQDPGLGLRLIYFSYDVKMKEKGDIPEGYSVSREKKERFSLILESASTNQTSMYLCASSQPDSWDTDTQYFGPGTRLTVL.

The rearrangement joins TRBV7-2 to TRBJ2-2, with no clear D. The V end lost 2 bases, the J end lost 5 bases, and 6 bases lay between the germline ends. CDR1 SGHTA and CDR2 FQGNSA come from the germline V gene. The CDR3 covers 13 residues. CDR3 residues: CASSLFETGELFF. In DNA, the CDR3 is TGTGCCAGCAGCTTATTTGAAACCGGGGAGCTGTTTTTT.

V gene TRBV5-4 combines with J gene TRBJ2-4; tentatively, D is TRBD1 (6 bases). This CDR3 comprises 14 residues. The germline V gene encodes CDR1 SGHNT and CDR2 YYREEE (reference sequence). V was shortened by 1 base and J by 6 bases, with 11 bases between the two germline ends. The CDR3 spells CASSLWGQRNIQYF. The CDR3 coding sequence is TGTGCCAGCAGCTTGTGGGGGCAGAGAAACATTCAGTACTTC. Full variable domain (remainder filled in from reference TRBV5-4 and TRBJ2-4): ETGVTQSPTHLIKTRGQQVTLRCSSQSGHNTVSWYQQALGQGPQFIFQYYREEENGRGNFPPRFSGLQFPNYSSELNVNALELDDSALYLCASSLWGQRNIQYFGAGTRLSVL.

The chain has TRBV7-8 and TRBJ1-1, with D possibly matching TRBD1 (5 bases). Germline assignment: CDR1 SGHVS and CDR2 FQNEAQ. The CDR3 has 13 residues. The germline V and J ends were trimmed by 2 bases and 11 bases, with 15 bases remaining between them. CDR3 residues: CASSLIPAGDAFF. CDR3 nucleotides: TGTGCCAGCAGCTTAATACCCGCGGGGGACGCTTTCTTT.

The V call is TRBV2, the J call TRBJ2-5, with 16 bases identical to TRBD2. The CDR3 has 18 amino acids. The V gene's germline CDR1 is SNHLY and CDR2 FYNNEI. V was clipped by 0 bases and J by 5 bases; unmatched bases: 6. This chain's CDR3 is CASSEAGLAGGKGETQYF. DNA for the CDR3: TGTGCCAGCAGTGAAGCGGGACTAGCGGGAGGGAAGGGGGAGACCCAGTACTTC.

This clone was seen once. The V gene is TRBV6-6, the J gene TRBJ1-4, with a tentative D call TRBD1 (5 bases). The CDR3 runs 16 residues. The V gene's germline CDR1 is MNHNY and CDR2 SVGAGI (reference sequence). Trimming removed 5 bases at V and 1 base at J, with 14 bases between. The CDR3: CASSRLGTITNEKLFF. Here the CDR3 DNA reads TGTGCCAGCAGTCGGTTAGGGACGATAACTAATGAAAAACTGTTTTTT.

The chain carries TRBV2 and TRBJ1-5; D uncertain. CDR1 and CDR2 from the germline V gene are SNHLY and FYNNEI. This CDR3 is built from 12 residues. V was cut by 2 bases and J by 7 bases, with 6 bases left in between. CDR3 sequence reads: CASSERSQPQHF. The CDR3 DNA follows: TGTGCCAGCAGTGAACGATCCCAGCCCCAGCATTTT.

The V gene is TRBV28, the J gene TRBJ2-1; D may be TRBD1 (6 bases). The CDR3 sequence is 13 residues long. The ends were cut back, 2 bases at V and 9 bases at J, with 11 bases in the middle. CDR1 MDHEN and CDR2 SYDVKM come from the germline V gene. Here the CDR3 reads CASSLGGHIEQFF. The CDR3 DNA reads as TGTGCCAGCAGTTTAGGGGGCCACATTGAGCAGTTCTTC. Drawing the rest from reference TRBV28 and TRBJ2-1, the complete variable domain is DVKVTQSSRYLVKRTGEKVFLECVQDMDHENMFWYRQDPGLGLRLIYFSYDVKMKEKGDIPEGYSVSREKKERFSLILESASTNQTSMYLCASSLGGHIEQFFGPGTRLTVL.

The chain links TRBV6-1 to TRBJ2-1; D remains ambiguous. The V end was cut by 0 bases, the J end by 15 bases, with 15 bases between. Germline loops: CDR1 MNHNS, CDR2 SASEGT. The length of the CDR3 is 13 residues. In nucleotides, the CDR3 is TGTGCCAGCAGTGAAGCATTGTCAGGTCGAAGGTTCTTC. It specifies CASSEALSGRRFF.

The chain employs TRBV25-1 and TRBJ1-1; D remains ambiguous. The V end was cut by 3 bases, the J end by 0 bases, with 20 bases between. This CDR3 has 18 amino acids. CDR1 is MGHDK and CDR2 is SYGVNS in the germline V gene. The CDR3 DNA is TGTGCCAGCAGTGATTTGGACGATCCTCCTAAAATGAACACTGAAGCTTTCTTT. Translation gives CASSDLDDPPKMNTEAFF.

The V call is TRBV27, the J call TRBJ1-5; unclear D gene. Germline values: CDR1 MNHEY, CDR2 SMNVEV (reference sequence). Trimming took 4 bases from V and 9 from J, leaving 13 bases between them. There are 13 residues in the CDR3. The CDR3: CASSSRVFLPQHF. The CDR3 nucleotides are TGTGCCAGCAGTTCCCGAGTTTTCTTGCCCCAGCATTTT.

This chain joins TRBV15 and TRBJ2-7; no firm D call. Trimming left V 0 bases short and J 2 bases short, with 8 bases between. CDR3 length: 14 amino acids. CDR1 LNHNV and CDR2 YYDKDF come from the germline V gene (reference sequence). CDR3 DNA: TGTGCCACCAGCAGAGATATTGTTACCTACGAGCAGTACTTC. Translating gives CATSRDIVTYEQYF. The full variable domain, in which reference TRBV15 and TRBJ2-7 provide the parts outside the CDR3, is DAMVIQNPRYQVTQFGKPVTLSCSQTLNHNVMYWYQQKSSQAPKLLFHYYDKDFNNEADTPDNFQSRRPNTSFCFLDIRSPGLGDTAMYLCATSRDIVTYEQYFGPGTRLTVT.

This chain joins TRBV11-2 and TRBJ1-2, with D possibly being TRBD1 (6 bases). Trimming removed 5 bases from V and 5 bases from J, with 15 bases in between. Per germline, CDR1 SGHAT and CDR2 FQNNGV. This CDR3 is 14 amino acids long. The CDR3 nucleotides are TGTGCCAGCAGCCCCATGGGACAAGGGTATGGCTACACCTTC. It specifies CASSPMGQGYGYTF.

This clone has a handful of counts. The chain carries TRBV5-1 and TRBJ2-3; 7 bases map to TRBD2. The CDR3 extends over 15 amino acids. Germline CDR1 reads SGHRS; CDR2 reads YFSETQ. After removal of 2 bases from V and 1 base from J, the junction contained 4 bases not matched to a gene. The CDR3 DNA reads TGCGCCAGCAGCTTACAGAGCGGGGGCACAGATACGCAGTATTTT. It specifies CASSLQSGGTDTQYF.

CDR3 residues: CATSRDLRGGSETQYF. The CDR3 DNA sequence: TGTGCCACCAGCAGAGATCTCCGAGGGGGGTCAGAGACCCAGTACTTC. This chain connects TRBV15 to TRBJ2-5; D might be TRBD1 or TRBD2, each matching 6 bases. Germline V gene sequence: CDR1 LNHNV, CDR2 YYDKDF (reference sequence). Trimming removed 0 bases at V and 4 bases at J, with 15 bases between. The CDR3 is made up of 16 amino acids.

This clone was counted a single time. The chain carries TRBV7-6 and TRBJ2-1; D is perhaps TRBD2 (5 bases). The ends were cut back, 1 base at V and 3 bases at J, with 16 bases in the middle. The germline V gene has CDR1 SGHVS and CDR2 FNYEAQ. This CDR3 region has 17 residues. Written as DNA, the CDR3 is TGTGCCAGCAGCTTAGGAAATCAGAGACTATTCTACAATGAGCAGTTCTTC. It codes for CASSLGNQRLFYNEQFF. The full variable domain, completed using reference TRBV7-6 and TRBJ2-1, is GAGVSQSPRYKVTKRGQDVALRCDPISGHVSLYWYRQALGQGPEFLTYFNYEAQQDKSGLPNDRFSAERPEGSISTLTIQRTEQRDSAMYRCASSLGNQRLFYNEQFFGPGTRLTVL.

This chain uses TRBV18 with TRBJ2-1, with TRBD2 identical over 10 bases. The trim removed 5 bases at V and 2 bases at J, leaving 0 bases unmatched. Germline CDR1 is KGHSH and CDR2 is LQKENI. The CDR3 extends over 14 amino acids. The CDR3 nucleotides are TGTGCCAGCTCAACTAGCGGGACCTACAATGAGCAGTTCTTC. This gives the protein CASSTSGTYNEQFF.

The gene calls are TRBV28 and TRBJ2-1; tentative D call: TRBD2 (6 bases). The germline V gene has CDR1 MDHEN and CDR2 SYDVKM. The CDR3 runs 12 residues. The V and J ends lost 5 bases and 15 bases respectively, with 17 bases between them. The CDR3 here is CASSPEAGTRFF. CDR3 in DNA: TGTGCCAGCAGTCCAGAAGCGGGCACGCGGTTCTTC.

Here the CDR3 reads CARSLGSLQETQYF. The CDR3 region has the DNA TGTGCCAGAAGCTTGGGGTCGCTACAAGAGACCCAGTACTTC. The chain is built from TRBV5-3 and TRBJ2-5; D gene uncertain. TRBV5-3 is an open reading frame whose function is uncertain. The CDR3 length is 14 residues. The ends were cut back, 0 bases at V and 2 bases at J, with 8 bases in the middle.

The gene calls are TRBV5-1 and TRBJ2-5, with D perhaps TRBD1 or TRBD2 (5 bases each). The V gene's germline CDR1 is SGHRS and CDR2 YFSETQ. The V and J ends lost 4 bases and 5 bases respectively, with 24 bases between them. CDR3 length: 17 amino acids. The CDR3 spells CASSGTGKGIGVETQYF. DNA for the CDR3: TGCGCCAGCAGCGGGACCGGGAAGGGTATCGGAGTGGAGACCCAGTACTTC.

The CDR3 bases are TGCGCCAGCAGCCACCGCTCCGGGACAGGGAGCAACGAGCAGTACTTC. Protein sequence: CASSHRSGTGSNEQYF. The chain employs TRBV4-3 and TRBJ2-7; TRBD1 agrees at 9 bases. This CDR3 has 16 amino acids. V dropped 3 bases and J dropped 5; count of bases not matched to a gene: 11. Germline assignment: CDR1 LGHNA and CDR2 YSLEER.

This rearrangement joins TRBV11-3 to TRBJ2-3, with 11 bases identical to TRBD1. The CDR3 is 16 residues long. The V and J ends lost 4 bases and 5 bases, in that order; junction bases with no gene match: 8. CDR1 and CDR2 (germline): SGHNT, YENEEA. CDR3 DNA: TGTGCCAGCAGCTCCAGGACAGGGGGCGAGGAAGATACGCAGTATTTT. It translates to CASSSRTGGEEDTQYF.

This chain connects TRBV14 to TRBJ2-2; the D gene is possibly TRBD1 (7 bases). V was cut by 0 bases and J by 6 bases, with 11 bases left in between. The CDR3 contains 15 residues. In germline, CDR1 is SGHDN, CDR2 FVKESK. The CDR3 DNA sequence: TGTGCCAGCAGCCAAGATGGCAGGGGGGCCGGGGAGCTGTTTTTT. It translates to CASSQDGRGAGELFF.

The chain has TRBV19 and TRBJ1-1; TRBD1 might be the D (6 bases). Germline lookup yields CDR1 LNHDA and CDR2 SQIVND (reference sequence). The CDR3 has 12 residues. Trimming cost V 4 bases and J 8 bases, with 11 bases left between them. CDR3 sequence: CASSTLQGEAFF. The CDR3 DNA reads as TGTGCCAGTAGTACTTTACAGGGAGAAGCTTTCTTT.

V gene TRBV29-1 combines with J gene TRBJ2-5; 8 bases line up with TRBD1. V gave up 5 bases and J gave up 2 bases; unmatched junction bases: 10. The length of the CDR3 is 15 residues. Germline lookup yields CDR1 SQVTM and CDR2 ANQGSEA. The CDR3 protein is CSVSPGTGDQETQYF. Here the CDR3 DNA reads TGCAGCGTTTCCCCCGGGACAGGAGATCAAGAGACCCAGTACTTC.

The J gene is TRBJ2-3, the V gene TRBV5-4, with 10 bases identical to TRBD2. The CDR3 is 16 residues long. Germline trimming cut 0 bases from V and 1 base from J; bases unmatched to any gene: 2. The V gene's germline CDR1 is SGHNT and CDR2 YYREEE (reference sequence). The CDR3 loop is CASSLGTSGGTDTQYF. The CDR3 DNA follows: TGTGCCAGCAGCTTGGGGACTAGCGGAGGCACAGATACGCAGTATTTT.